A single TCR beta chain is shown here with its context. Its antigen is still unknown. It was with 60 Vbeta and 13 Jbeta primers that the PCR ran. Repertoires were generated with immunoSEQ multiplex PCR, while TCRdb's copy carries only in-frame clones and drops some. There are tens of thousands of clones in the sample; around 66% occur only once, and about 3.8% lies in the top ten. This sample was taken from a study of cytomegalovirus exposure and HLA in healthy donors. Likely unrecorded immune exposures existed in these nominally healthy donors. Study-wide findings and caveats: Some TCR beta chains (roughly 150 of them) were listed as cytomegalovirus-associated. It was confirmed in vitro that a few of the CMV-associated chains were specific for CMV antigens. For TCR beta chains, V- and J-gene trimming was later linked to a missense DCLRE1C variant.

Looked up from germline, CDR1 is LNHDA and CDR2 is SQIVND (reference sequence). The trim removed 7 bases at V and 3 bases at J, leaving 6 bases unmatched. This CDR3 is 15 amino acids long. Sequencing was done on a sample of PBMCs. V is TRBV19 and J is TRBJ2-2, with 9 bases lining up with TRBD1. The clonotype was recovered from a man aged 25-45 years in good health and CMV-seronegative. The CDR3 DNA sequence: TGTGCCAGTAATACGGGACAGGGATACACCGGGGAGCTGTTTTTT. Its protein product is CASNTGQGYTGELFF.